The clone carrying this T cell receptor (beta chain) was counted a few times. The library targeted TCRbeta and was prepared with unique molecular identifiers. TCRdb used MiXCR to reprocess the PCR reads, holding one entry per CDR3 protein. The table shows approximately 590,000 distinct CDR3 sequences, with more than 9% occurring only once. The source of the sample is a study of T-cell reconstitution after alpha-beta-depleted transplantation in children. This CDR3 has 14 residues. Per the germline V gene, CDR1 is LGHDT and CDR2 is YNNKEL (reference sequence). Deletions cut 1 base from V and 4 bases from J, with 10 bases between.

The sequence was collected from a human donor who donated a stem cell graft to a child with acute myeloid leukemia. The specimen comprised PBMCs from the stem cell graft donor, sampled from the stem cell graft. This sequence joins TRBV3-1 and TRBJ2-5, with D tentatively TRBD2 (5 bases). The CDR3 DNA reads TGTGCCAGCAGCCAAGCACTAGTTTCAGAGACCCAGTACTTC. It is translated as CASSQALVSETQYF.